Sequencing of this T cell receptor beta chain was carried out in a study of human T cells and chemical hapten exposure. Looking at the study overall: It was small differences in pooled library volume that mainly caused per-sample TCR yields to vary. Study observations and caveats: Alopecia affecting every donor means their immune response may not match healthy people's.

TCRdb reanalysed the RACE reads using MiXCR and keeps one entry per CDR3 protein. The repertoire has about 40,000 distinct CDR3 sequences, less than 3.5% of them found once; the top ten carry about 7.4%. The V end lost 3 bases, the J end lost 7 bases, and 12 bases lay between the germline ends. Germline V gene lookup returns CDR1 MDHEN and CDR2 SYDVKM. CDR3 length: 13 residues. This clonotype was observed at least ten times. Its cognate antigen is unknown. Time point meaning: patch test 2, 6 weeks after DPC sensitization. As for treatment: therapeutic diphenylcyclopropenone sensitization with weekly scalp DPC.

This sequence originates from a middle-aged man with alopecia areata. Some clones in this sample may be carry-over from other donors' samples. The chain is built from TRBV28 and TRBJ1-1, with a tentative D call TRBD1 (5 bases). The material was whole blood, obtained in connection with sensitization to the hapten diphenylcyclopropenone (DPC). CDR3 DNA sequence: TGTGCCAGCAGTTTTCAGGGAACGGGTGAAGCTTTCTTT. The encoded protein is CASSFQGTGEAFF.